The clone carrying this T cell receptor beta chain appeared a single time. Germline V CDR1 and CDR2: MGHRA, YSYEKL. The germline V and J ends were trimmed by 4 bases and 0 bases, with 10 bases remaining between them. This CDR3 has 14 amino acids. Sequencing used immunoSEQ multiplex PCR; TCRdb keeps in-frame clones, though not all of them. The sample includes 45,000 to 50,000 clones, 95% of them seen just once. The source of the sample is a study of human thymus T cells. The chain links TRBV4-1 to TRBJ2-7, with D possibly TRBD1 on 6 matching bases. The sequence came from a girl less than two years old with a congenital heart defect but otherwise immunologically healthy. What was sequenced was blood. Here the CDR3 DNA reads TGCGCCAGCAGCCTAGCGACAGGCTCCTACGAGCAGTACTTC. It specifies CASSLATGSYEQYF.